One sample yielded the 9 T cell receptor beta chains listed below, sequenced in a study of blood T cell repertoires in COVID-19. Repertoires were generated with immunoSEQ multiplex PCR, while TCRdb's copy carries only in-frame clones and drops some. The sample lists fewer than 350,000 clones, 87% occurring once. Sequencing was carried out using PBMCs or T cells enriched from blood (not recorded which). These receptors all stem from a woman aged 40-49 years who had recovered from COVID-19.

J is TRBJ2-7 and V is TRBV7-9, with no clear D. V was trimmed by 0 bases and J by 1 base, leaving 10 bases between them. The CDR3 length is 15 residues. Germline V lookup: CDR1 SEHNR, CDR2 FQNEAQ (reference sequence). This CDR3 reads CASSLALGVSYEQYF. As DNA, the CDR3 is TGTGCCAGCAGCTTAGCGCTCGGAGTTTCCTACGAGCAGTACTTC. The full variable domain, its missing parts supplied by reference TRBV7-9 and TRBJ2-7, is DTGVSQNPRHKITKRGQNVTFRCDPISEHNRLYWYRQTLGQGPEFLTYFQNEAQLEKSRLLSDRFSAERPKGSFSTLEIQRTEQGDSAMYLCASSLALGVSYEQYFGPGTRLTVT.

This clone was seen only a few times. The rearrangement joins TRBV28 to TRBJ1-4, with 9 bases matching TRBD1. With V trimmed by 6 bases and J by 7 bases, 9 bases remained unmatched. The germline V gene has CDR1 MDHEN and CDR2 SYDVKM. The CDR3 runs to 15 residues. In DNA form, the CDR3 reads TGTGCCAGCAGACCGGGACAGGGCCGGGTTGAAAAACTGTTTTTT. Translating it yields CASRPGQGRVEKLFF.

This sequence joins TRBV28 and TRBJ1-1, with D perhaps matching TRBD1 (6 bases). The CDR3 is 15 residues long. The V end lost 7 bases, the J end lost 1 base, and 16 bases lay between the germline ends. CDR1 and CDR2 (germline): MDHEN, SYDVKM. The CDR3 DNA reads as TGTGCCAGCACCCGCGGGGGCACCCCGAACACTGAAGCTTTCTTT. Its protein is CASTRGGTPNTEAFF.

This clone was detected only once. This chain links TRBV5-1 with TRBJ1-3, with no clear D. V dropped 1 base and J dropped 0 bases, with 11 bases sitting between them. The CDR3 loop spans 16 amino acids. Germline V gives CDR1 SGHRS, CDR2 YFSETQ. The CDR3 DNA follows: TGCGCCAGCAGCTTGCGAGGTCAAGACTCTGGAAACACCATATATTTT. It specifies CASSLRGQDSGNTIYF.

The sample holds one count of this clone. This sequence joins TRBV7-2 and TRBJ2-7, with D unclear. The germline gives CDR1 SGHTA, CDR2 FQGNSA. The CDR3 is made up of 15 amino acids. The V and J ends lost 1 base and 6 bases respectively, with 16 bases between them. The CDR3 sequence: CASSLESLAVVEQYF. The CDR3 DNA reads as TGTGCCAGCAGCTTAGAATCTCTTGCGGTCGTCGAGCAGTACTTC.

The genes are TRBV28 and TRBJ1-2, with 8 positions matching TRBD1. The CDR3 contains 15 residues. Looked up from germline, CDR1 is MDHEN and CDR2 is SYDVKM. V shed 6 bases and J 6 bases; nucleotides not matched to a gene: 12. The CDR3 nucleotides are TGTGCCAGCAGCCTTAGGAACAGGGACAGGAATGGCTACACCTTC. Its protein is CASSLRNRDRNGYTF.

The CDR3 sequence is CASSLEAGVANTEAFF. For the CDR3, the DNA is TGTGCCAGCAGCTTGGAGGCAGGGGTTGCGAACACTGAAGCTTTCTTT. The chain carries TRBV5-4 and TRBJ1-1; D perhaps matches TRBD1 (6 bases). The CDR3 has 16 amino acids. Germline CDR1 is SGHNT and CDR2 is YYREEE (reference sequence). Trimming cost V 0 bases and J 1 base, with 13 bases left between them.

This clone was found once. This sequence joins TRBV3-1 (or the pseudogene TRBV3-2) and TRBJ2-3, with D possibly TRBD2 on 6 matching bases. Trimming pared 5 bases from V and 6 bases from J, leaving 21 bases between. CDR1 and CDR2 from the germline V gene are LGHDT and YNNKEL (reference sequence). The CDR3 has 16 amino acids. For the CDR3, the DNA is TGTGCCAGCAGCTATGGGACTCCCGGCTTGGGTGATACGCAGTATTTT. Translation: CASSYGTPGLGDTQYF.

V gene TRBV7-8 combines with J gene TRBJ1-4, with D perhaps matching TRBD1 (6 bases). Per germline, CDR1 SGHVS and CDR2 FQNEAQ. V was shortened by 5 bases and J by 4 bases, with 14 bases between the two germline ends. The CDR3 sequence is 15 residues long. CDR3 region: CASSPLGQINEKLFF. In DNA form, the CDR3 reads TGTGCCAGCAGCCCATTAGGACAGATTAATGAAAAACTGTTTTTT.